Presented here are 4 T cell receptor beta chains from one specimen sequenced in a study of graft-versus-host responses after intestinal transplantation. Here immunoSEQ multiplex PCR was the method, and the copy in TCRdb shows in-frame clones only, minus some. The sample records 8,500 to 11,000 clones, just over 30% being singletons. The sequencing here drew on alloreactive CD4+ T cells from a mixed lymphocyte reaction culture, taken before transplantation. As for subset: CFSE-low proliferating T cells sorted from roughly six-day pre-transplant mixed lymphocyte reaction (GvH or HvG direction). The receptors come from a human patient who was an organ donor for intestinal transplantation.

The chain links TRBV5-1 to TRBJ1-3; D not certain. The CDR3 consists of 14 residues. CDR1 is SGHRS and CDR2 is YFSETQ in the germline V gene. With 0 bases removed from V and 2 bases from J, the gap between germline ends came to 6 bases. CDR3 nucleotide sequence: TGCGCCAGCAGCTTGGCCTTGACTGGAAACACCATATATTTT. Translated, it gives CASSLALTGNTIYF. Looking up the rest from reference TRBV5-1 and TRBJ1-3 gives the full variable domain: KAGVTQTPRYLIKTRGQQVTLSCSPISGHRSVSWYQQTPGQGLQFLFEYFSETQRNKGNFPGRFSGRQFSNSRSEMNVSTLELGDSALYLCASSLALTGNTIYFGEGSWLTVV.

The chain uses TRBV20-1 and TRBJ2-3; D unclear. Germline-derived CDR1 and CDR2 are DFQATT and SNEGSKA (reference sequence). This CDR3 has 11 amino acids. V was clipped by 3 bases and J by 5 bases, with 6 bases between them. The CDR3 reads CSASIRDTQYF. The CDR3 nucleotides read TGCAGTGCTAGTATTCGAGATACGCAGTATTTT.

The chain is built from TRBV27 and TRBJ2-3; tentatively, D is TRBD1 (6 bases). The V end lost 5 bases, the J end lost 3 bases, and 30 bases lay between the germline ends. This CDR3 is built from 20 residues. From germline, CDR1 is MNHEY and CDR2 SMNVEV (reference sequence). In DNA form, the CDR3 reads TGTGCCAGCAGTCCACTGGACAGATGGTTGTCAGAACCGGGGACAGATACGCAGTATTTT. The encoded protein is CASSPLDRWLSEPGTDTQYF.

The CDR3 DNA is TGTGCCAGCAGCTCCGGGACAGGTAACACCGGGGAGCTGTTTTTT. Translated: CASSSGTGNTGELFF. The chain combines TRBV5-4 with TRBJ2-2; 8 bases are shared with TRBD1. J lost 2 bases, V lost 3 bases, and 3 bases had no gene match. The CDR3 spans 15 residues. The germline V gene encodes CDR1 SGHNT and CDR2 YYREEE (reference sequence).